The clone carrying this T cell receptor (beta chain) was counted a single time. Germline trimming cut 2 bases from V and 6 bases from J; bases unmatched to any gene: 12. The CDR3 spans 17 residues. The V gene's germline CDR1 is LNHDA and CDR2 SQIVND (reference sequence). These data originate in a study of cytomegalovirus exposure and HLA in healthy donors. In the PCR, 60 Vbeta and 13 Jbeta primers were used. Sequencing used immunoSEQ multiplex PCR; TCRdb keeps in-frame clones, though not all of them. The table lists approximately 180,000 clones, around 80% of them singletons. Source material: PBMCs. The TCR sequence derives from a woman aged 18-29 years in good health and CMV-seronegative. The chain employs TRBV19 and TRBJ2-1; TRBD2 agrees at 8 bases. The CDR3 DNA is TGTGCCAGTAGTATAACCCATGGCGGGAGGATAAGCAATGAGCAGTTCTTC. Residues: CASSITHGGRISNEQFF. Complete variable domain (other parts from reference TRBV19 and TRBJ2-1): DGGITQSPKYLFRKEGQNVTLSCEQNLNHDAMYWYRQDPGQGLRLIYYSQIVNDFQKGDIAEGYSVSREKKESFPLTVTSAQKNPTAFYLCASSITHGGRISNEQFFGPGTRLTVL.